This TCR beta chain was identified during a study of cytomegalovirus exposure and HLA in healthy donors. The primer mix had 60 Vbeta and 13 Jbeta primers. This table comes from immunoSEQ multiplex PCR, and its TCRdb copy is limited to in-frame clones, with some not included. The sample yields under 110,000 clones, 71% seen once. Germline V lookup: CDR1 SGHAT, CDR2 FQDESV (reference sequence). The ends lost 3 bases at V and 3 bases at J; junction bases unmatched: 7. The CDR3 sequence is 15 residues long. The V and J genes are TRBV11-1 and TRBJ2-7; the match to TRBD1 covers 8 bases. The TCR sequence derives from a female donor in good health and CMV-seronegative. Source material: PBMCs. As DNA, the CDR3 is TGTGCCAGCAGCTTCCCCGGGACAGGAGACTACGAGCAGTACTTC. It translates to CASSFPGTGDYEQYF.